This T cell receptor (beta chain) was recovered during a study of cytomegalovirus exposure and HLA in healthy donors. Study-wide findings and caveats: An analysis that was carried out later associated 15,000 to 20,000 TCR beta sequences with HLA alleles at 0.05 false discovery rate. Within the data, a cluster of highly shared sequence variants was likely a sequencing artifact.

This clone was counted a few times. No antigen is known for it. The CDR3 extends over 11 amino acids. This PCR relied on a set of 60 Vbeta primers and 13 Jbeta primers. Clones were sequenced by immunoSEQ multiplex PCR, and TCRdb holds only the in-frame ones, with some missing. The sample has around 140,000 clones; 60% to 80% are singletons. The source is a male donor in good health and CMV-seronegative. Sequenced input: PBMCs. This chain connects TRBV21-1 to TRBJ2-2; the table's D call of TRBD2 was not tested on the DNA. TRBV21-1 is a known pseudogene. CDR3 DNA sequence: TGTGCCAGCAGCAACTCTAAGGAGCTGTTTTTT. This sequence encodes CASSNSKELFF.